The source of this TCR beta chain is a study of OX40 agonist ivuxolimab in advanced cancers. Study details: Patients were dosed intravenously with ivuxolimab at 0.01 to 10 mg/kg every 2 weeks. Broader study findings: Some of the nonresponding patients also showed low levels of normalized T-cell clonal expansion. CD4+ and CD8+ blood T cells expanded clonally by week 6 at 0.1 to 3.0 mg/kg.

Patients with autoimmune history or systemic immunosuppression were excluded. Profiled with immunoSEQ multiplex PCR; TCRdb holds only in-frame clones, not every one. The sample has some 80,000 clones, 75% to 90% seen once. Comment on this clone: Its target is unknown.

This clonotype was sampled from an adult with an advanced solid tumor such as melanoma, head and neck, liver or kidney cancer. The material sequenced was CD4+ or CD8+ T cells sorted from blood, taken in a trial of the OX40 agonist ivuxolimab.

The CDR3 DNA reads as TGTGCCAGCAGAGGGGCGGGTTCCTACGAGCAGTACTTC. It codes for CASRGAGSYEQYF. This chain connects TRBV6-5 to TRBJ2-7, with D perhaps given as TRBD1 or TRBD2 (5 bases each). The germline V gene has CDR1 MNHEY and CDR2 SVGAGI. The CDR3 length is 13 residues. V lost 6 bases and J 1 base, leaving 10 bases between the germline ends.